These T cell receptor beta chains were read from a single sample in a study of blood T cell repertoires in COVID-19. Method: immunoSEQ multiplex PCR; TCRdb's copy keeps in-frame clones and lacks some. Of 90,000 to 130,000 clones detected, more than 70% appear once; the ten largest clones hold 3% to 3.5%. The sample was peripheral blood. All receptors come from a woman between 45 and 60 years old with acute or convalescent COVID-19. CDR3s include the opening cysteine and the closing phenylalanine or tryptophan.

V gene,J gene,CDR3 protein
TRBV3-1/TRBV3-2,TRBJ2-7,CASSRPGQAYEQYF
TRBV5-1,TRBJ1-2,CASSPTAPNYGYTF
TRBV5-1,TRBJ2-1,CASSLVSGTSYNEQFF
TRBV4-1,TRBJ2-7,CASSQAPSGRADQSYEQYF
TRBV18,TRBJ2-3,CASSPPGLTEPDTQYF
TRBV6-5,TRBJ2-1,CASSRTTGFYNEQFF
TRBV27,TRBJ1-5,CASSISGAAGNQPQHF
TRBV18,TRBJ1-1,CASSPDSMNTEAFF
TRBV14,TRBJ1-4,CASSQLGANEKLFF
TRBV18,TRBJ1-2,CASSPRDGDPYGYTF
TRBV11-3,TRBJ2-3,CASSGTGMGDTDTQYF
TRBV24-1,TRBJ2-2,CATSDTSSGRATGELFF
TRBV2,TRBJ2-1,CASSEMGRGVEQFF
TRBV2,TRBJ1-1,CASTIMNTEAFF
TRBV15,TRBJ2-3,CATSRDRLAGMKDTQYF
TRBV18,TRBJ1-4,CASSPPETGRMANEKLFF
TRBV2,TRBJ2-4,CASRKGQAKNIQYF
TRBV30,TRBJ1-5,CASGQDYSNQPQHF
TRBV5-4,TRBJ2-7,CASSPTSDGFYEQYF
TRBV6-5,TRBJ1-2,CASSYTGQGAGYTF
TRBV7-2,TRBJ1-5,CASSTSSGTLNQPQHF
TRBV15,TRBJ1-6,CATSSATGASPLHF
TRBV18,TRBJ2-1,CASSLGTGNGNEQFF
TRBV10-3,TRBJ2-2,CAISGGAQGANRELFF
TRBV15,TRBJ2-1,CATSRDLGAGGPAYNEQFF
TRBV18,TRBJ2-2,CASSPGLQSTGELFF
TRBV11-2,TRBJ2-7,CASSLGGASGRLRSYEQYF
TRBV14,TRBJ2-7,CASIFREGYEQYF
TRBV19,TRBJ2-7,CASSLRQGAYEQYF
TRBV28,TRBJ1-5,CASSLTVSNQPQHF
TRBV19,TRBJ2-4,CASSPNPGQGPNIQYF
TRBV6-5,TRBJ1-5,CASSSAGFQPQHF
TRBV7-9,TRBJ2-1,CASSFSQGLAGVRGNEQFF
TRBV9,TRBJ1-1,CASSARDRVTEAFF
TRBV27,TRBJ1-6,CASSLGQGRNNSPLHF
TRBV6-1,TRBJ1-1,CASSEAAVSEAFF
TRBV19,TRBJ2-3,CASSGGTSGTPSTDTQYF
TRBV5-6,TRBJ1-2,CASSFYRGQDGYTF
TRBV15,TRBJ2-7,CATSRGRYEQYF
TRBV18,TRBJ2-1,CASSPRSYNEQFF
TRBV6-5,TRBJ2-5,CASKNTGASQETQYF
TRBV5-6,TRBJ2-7,CASSQEFREQYF